This TCR beta chain is drawn from a study of shared clonotypes between healthy human individuals. The CDR3 covers 15 residues. Trimming took 3 bases from V and 0 from J, leaving 12 bases between them. Germline V gives CDR1 KGHSH, CDR2 LQKENI. The repertoire was sequenced with immunoSEQ multiplex PCR; TCRdb's copy has only in-frame clones and lacks some. The table records around 2.1 million clones, roughly 91% of them present only once. Naive CD8 populations comprised CD45RO-negative cells positively selected for CCR7, excluding terminally differentiated effector memory CD45RA+ cells. The chain couples TRBV18 to TRBJ2-7; weak D call: TRBD2 (5 bases). Sequenced sample: naive CD8+ T cells from PBMCs. This TCR was recovered from a man between 18 and 35 years old in good health. Some clones in this sample may be carry-over from other donors' samples. The CDR3 DNA sequence: TGTGCCAGCTCACCTGAGGGTCACCCCTCCTACGAGCAGTACTTC. Amino acid sequence: CASSPEGHPSYEQYF.